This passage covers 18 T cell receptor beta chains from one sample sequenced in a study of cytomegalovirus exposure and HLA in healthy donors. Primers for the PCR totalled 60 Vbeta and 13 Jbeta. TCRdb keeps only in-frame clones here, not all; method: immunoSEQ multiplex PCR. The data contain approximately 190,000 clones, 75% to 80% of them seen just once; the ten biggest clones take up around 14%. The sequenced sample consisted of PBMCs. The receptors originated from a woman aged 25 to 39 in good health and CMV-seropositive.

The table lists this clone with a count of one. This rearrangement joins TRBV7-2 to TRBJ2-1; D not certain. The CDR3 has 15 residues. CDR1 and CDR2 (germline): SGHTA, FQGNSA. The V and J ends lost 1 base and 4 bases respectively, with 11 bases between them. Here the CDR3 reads CASSLVVGAYNEQFF. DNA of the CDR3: TGTGCCAGCAGCTTAGTTGTAGGAGCTTACAATGAGCAGTTCTTC. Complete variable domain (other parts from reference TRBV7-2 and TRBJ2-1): GAGVSQSPSNKVTEKGKDVELRCDPISGHTALYWYRQSLGQGLEFLIYFQGNSAPDKSGLPSDRFSAERTGGSVSTLTIQRTQQEDSAVYLCASSLVVGAYNEQFFGPGTRLTVL.

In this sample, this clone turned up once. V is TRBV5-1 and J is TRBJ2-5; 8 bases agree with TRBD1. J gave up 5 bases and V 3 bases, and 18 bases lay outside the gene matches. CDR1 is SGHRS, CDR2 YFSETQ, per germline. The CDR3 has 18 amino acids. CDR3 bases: TGCGCCAGCAGCTGGACCCCTTCGACAGGGGTGGTGGGGGAGACCCAGTACTTC. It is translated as CASSWTPSTGVVGETQYF.

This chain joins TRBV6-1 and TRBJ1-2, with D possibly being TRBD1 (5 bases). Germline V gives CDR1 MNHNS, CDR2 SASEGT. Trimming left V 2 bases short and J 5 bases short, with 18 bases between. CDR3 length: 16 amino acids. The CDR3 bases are TGTGCCAGCAGTGAATGGAAACTGACAGAGTCGTATGGCTACACCTTC. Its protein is CASSEWKLTESYGYTF.

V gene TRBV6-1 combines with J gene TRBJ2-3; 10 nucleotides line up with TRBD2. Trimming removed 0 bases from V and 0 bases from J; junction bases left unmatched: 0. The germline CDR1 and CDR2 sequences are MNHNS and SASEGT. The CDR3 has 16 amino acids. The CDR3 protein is CASSEAAGGSTDTQYF. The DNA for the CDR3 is TGTGCCAGCAGTGAAGCAGCGGGGGGGAGCACAGATACGCAGTATTTT.

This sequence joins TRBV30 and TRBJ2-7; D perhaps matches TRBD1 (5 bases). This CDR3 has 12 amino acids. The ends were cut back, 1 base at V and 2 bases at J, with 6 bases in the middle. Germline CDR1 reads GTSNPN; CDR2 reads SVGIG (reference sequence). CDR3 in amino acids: CAWSGQTYEQYF. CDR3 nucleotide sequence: TGTGCCTGGAGTGGACAGACCTACGAGCAGTACTTC.

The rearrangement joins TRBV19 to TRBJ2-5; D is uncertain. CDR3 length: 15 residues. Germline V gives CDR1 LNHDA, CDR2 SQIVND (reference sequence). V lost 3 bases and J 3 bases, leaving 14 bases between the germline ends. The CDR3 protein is CASSIIGSGKETQYF. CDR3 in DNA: TGTGCCAGTAGTATTATTGGCTCGGGTAAAGAGACCCAGTACTTC.

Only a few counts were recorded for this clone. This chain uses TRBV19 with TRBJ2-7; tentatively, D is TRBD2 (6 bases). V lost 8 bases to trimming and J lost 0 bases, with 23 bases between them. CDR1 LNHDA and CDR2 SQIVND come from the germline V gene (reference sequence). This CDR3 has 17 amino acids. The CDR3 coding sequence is TGTGCCAGTCTATATCAATGGGGAGGCAGGCTCTCCTACGAGCAGTACTTC. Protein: CASLYQWGGRLSYEQYF.

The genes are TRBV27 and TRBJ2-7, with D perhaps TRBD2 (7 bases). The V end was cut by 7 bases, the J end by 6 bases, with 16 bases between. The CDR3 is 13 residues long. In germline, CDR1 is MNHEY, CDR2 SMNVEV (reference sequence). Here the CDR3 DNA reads TGTGCCAGCACCCCAGGCGGGGGCGGCGAGCAGTACTTC. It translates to CASTPGGGGEQYF.

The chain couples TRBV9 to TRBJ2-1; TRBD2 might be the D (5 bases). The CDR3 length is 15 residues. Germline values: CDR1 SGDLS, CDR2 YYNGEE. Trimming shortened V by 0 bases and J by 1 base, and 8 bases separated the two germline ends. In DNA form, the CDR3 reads TGTGCCAGCAGCGTAGGAAGCGGATCCTACAATGAGCAGTTCTTC. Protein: CASSVGSGSYNEQFF. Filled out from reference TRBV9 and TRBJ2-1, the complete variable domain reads DSGVTQTPKHLITATGQRVTLRCSPRSGDLSVYWYQQSLDQGLQFLIQYYNGEERAKGNILERFSAQQFPDLHSELNLSSLELGDSALYFCASSVGSGSYNEQFFGPGTRLTVL.

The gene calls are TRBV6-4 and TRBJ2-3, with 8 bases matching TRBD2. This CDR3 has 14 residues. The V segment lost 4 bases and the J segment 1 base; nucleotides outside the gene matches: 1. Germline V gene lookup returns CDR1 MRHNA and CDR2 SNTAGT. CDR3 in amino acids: CASSAAGGTDTQYF. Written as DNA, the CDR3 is TGTGCCAGCAGTGCAGCGGGGGGCACAGATACGCAGTATTTT.

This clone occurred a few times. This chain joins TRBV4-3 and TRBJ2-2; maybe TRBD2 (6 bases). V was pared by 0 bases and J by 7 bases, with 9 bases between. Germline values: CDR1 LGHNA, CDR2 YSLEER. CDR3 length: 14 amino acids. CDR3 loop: CASSQDWRDGELFF. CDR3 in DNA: TGCGCCAGCAGCCAAGACTGGCGGGACGGGGAGCTGTTTTTT.

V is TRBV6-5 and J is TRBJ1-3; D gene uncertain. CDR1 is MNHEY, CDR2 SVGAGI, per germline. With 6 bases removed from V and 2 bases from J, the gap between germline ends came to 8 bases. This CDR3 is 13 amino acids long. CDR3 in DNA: TGTGCCAGCAGGCGGCAAGCTGGAAACACCATATATTTT. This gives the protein CASRRQAGNTIYF.

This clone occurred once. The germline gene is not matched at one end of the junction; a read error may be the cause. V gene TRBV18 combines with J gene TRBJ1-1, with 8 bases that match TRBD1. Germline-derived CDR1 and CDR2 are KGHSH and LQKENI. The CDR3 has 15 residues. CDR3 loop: CASSPPQGGLAEAFF. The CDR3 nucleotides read TGTGCCAGCTCGCCACCACAGGGGGGGTTGGCTGAAGCTTTCTTT. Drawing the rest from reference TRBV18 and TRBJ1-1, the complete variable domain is NAGVMQNPRHLVRRRGQEARLRCSPMKGHSHVYWYRQLPEEGLKFMVYLQKENIIDESGMPKERFSAEFPKEGPSILRIQQVVRGDSAAYFCASSPPQGGLAEAFFGQGTRLTVV.

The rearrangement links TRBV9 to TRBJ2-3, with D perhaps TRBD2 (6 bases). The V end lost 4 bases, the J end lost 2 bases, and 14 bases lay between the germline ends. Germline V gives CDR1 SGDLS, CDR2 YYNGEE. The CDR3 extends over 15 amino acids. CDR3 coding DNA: TGTGCCAGCAGCTCCGCAAGGAGGGCCACAGATACGCAGTATTTT. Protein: CASSSARRATDTQYF.

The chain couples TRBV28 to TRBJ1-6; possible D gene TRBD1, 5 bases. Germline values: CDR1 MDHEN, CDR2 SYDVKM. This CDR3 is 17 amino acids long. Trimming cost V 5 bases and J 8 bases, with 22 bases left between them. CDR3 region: CASSPPTGVRGDSPLHF. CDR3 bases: TGTGCCAGCAGTCCCCCCACGGGGGTCCGGGGAGATTCACCCCTCCACTTT.

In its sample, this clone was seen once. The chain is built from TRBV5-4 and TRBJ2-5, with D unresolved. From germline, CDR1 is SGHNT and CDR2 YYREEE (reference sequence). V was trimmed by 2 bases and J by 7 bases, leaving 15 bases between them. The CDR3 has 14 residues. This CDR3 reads CASSFLAESGTQYF. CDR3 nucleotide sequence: TGTGCCAGCAGCTTTTTGGCAGAATCGGGGACCCAGTACTTC. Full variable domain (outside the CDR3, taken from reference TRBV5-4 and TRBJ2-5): ETGVTQSPTHLIKTRGQQVTLRCSSQSGHNTVSWYQQALGQGPQFIFQYYREEENGRGNFPPRFSGLQFPNYSSELNVNALELDDSALYLCASSFLAESGTQYFGPGTRLLVL.

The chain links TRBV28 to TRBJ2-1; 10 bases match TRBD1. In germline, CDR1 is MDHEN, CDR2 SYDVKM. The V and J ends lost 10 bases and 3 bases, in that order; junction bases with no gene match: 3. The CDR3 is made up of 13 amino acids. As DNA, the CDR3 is TGTGCCACCAGGACAGGGGGCTACAATGAGCAGTTCTTC. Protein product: CATRTGGYNEQFF.

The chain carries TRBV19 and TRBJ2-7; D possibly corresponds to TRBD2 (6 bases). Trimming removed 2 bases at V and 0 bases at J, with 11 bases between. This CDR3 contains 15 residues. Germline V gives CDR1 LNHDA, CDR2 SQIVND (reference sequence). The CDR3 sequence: CASSIRYGSSYEQYF. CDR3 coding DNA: TGTGCCAGTAGTATAAGGTACGGGAGCTCCTACGAGCAGTACTTC.